The clone carrying this T cell receptor beta chain was seen repeatedly, ten times or more. What it binds is not known. These data are taken from a study of lung T cells in sarcoidosis with Löfgren's syndrome. Study as a whole: Repertoire analyses centered on Löfgren's syndrome patients.

Study-wide results and limits: TRAV12-1 and TRBV2 were reportedly most expanded in Löfgren's patients. Shared TRAV12-1 and TRBV2 CDR3 motifs across Löfgren's syndrome patients reportedly suggested public CD4+ TCRs.

V lost 3 bases, J lost 3 bases, and 6 bases stayed unmatched. This CDR3 comprises 15 residues. Germline V lookup: CDR1 DFQATT, CDR2 SNEGSKA (reference sequence). TCRdb reprocessed the reads via MiXCR and lists one record per CDR3 protein. The table lists 15,000 to 25,000 distinct CDR3 sequences, around a fifth of them singletons. The sample comprised CD4+ T cells from bronchoalveolar lavage. This sequence joins TRBV20-1 and TRBJ2-1, with 9 bases identical to TRBD1. This receptor was obtained from a human donor with sarcoidosis (Löfgren's syndrome or another form), or a control subject (not recorded which). The CDR3, as DNA: TGCAGTGCTAGGGGGGGACAGGGAGGCTACAATGAGCAGTTCTTC. Amino acid sequence: CSARGGQGGYNEQFF.